The 19 T cell receptor beta chains given below trace back to one sample, sequenced in a study of shared clonotypes between healthy human individuals. The table came from immunoSEQ multiplex PCR; TCRdb's copy has only in-frame clones and leaves some out. The sample lists millions of clones; roughly 94% were seen once. Sample: naive CD4+ T cells sorted from blood. This sample's subset: CD45RA+ positively selected. The receptors shown here come from a man aged 18 to 30 in good health.

With respect to this clone: The same CDR3 is also encoded by other DNA sequences in this sample. The rearrangement joins TRBV5-1 to TRBJ2-4, with D unclear. This CDR3 region has 15 residues. Germline V gene sequence: CDR1 SGHRS, CDR2 YFSETQ. V shed 0 bases and J shed 0 bases, with 7 bases lying between them. The CDR3 spells CASSLGSVAKNIQYF. DNA of the CDR3: TGCGCCAGCAGCTTGGGGTCAGTAGCCAAAAACATTCAGTACTTC.

The CDR3 sequence is CASTTGTAEQFF. The CDR3 nucleotides read TGTGCCAGCACCACTGGGACAGCCGAGCAGTTCTTC. The rearrangement joins TRBV28 to TRBJ2-1, with 7 bases that match TRBD1. The CDR3 length is 12 residues. CDR1 is MDHEN and CDR2 is SYDVKM in the germline V gene. Trimming removed 7 bases from V and 10 bases from J; junction bases left unmatched: 7.

The chain joins TRBV6-5 to TRBJ1-1; a weak D match, TRBD1 (5 bases). Trimming removed 8 bases from V and 1 base from J, with 11 bases in between. The CDR3 extends over 13 amino acids. Germline CDR1 MNHEY, CDR2 SVGAGI. The CDR3 bases are TGTGCCAGCGCCCGGGGGAAGAACACTGAAGCTTTCTTT. Translated, it gives CASARGKNTEAFF.

The rearrangement joins TRBV7-9 to TRBJ1-4; 7 bases fit TRBD1. Per germline, CDR1 SEHNR and CDR2 FQNEAQ (reference sequence). The CDR3 has 15 residues. J gave up 4 bases and V 4 bases, and 6 bases lay outside the gene matches. Here the CDR3 reads CASSSRTGYNEKLFF. The CDR3 DNA reads TGTGCCAGCAGCTCCCGGACAGGTTATAATGAAAAACTGTTTTTT.

The chain employs TRBV15 and TRBJ1-6; D is possibly TRBD1 (6 bases). V gave up 0 bases and J gave up 10 bases, with 13 bases separating them. In germline, CDR1 is LNHNV, CDR2 YYDKDF (reference sequence). The length of the CDR3 is 15 residues. The CDR3 DNA reads TGTGCCACCAGCAGAGATGTTACAGGGACCTCACCCCTCCACTTT. This sequence encodes CATSRDVTGTSPLHF.

The V and J genes are TRBV5-1 and TRBJ2-1; the match to TRBD1 covers 10 bases. V lost 5 bases, J lost 3 bases, and 8 bases stayed unmatched. Per germline, CDR1 SGHRS and CDR2 YFSETQ. The CDR3 spans 16 residues. The CDR3 spells CASRRRDRGSYNEQFF. The CDR3 DNA sequence: TGCGCCAGCAGACGCAGGGACAGGGGCAGCTACAATGAGCAGTTCTTC. Full variable domain (remainder filled in from reference TRBV5-1 and TRBJ2-1): KAGVTQTPRYLIKTRGQQVTLSCSPISGHRSVSWYQQTPGQGLQFLFEYFSETQRNKGNFPGRFSGRQFSNSRSEMNVSTLELGDSALYLCASRRRDRGSYNEQFFGPGTRLTVL.

The gene calls are TRBV18 and TRBJ2-1; 14 nucleotides match TRBD2. Germline values: CDR1 KGHSH, CDR2 LQKENI. The V and J ends lost 1 base and 8 bases, in that order; junction bases with no gene match: 10. The CDR3 sequence is 18 residues long. As DNA, the CDR3 is TGTGCCAGCTCACCACTAGCGACAGGGACTAGCGGGAGCGATGAGCAGTTCTTC. Encoded protein: CASSPLATGTSGSDEQFF.

This rearrangement joins TRBV4-1 to TRBJ2-7; no clear D gene. V shed 2 bases and J shed 3 bases, with 14 bases lying between them. The germline V gene encodes CDR1 MGHRA and CDR2 YSYEKL. The CDR3 extends over 15 amino acids. In DNA form, the CDR3 reads TGCGCCAGCAGCCAACTCGAGGTCGGATTCTACGAGCAGTACTTC. This translates into CASSQLEVGFYEQYF.

The count of this clone is one. V gene TRBV7-8 combines with J gene TRBJ1-6; D is ambiguous. Germline CDR1 and CDR2: SGHVS and FQNEAQ. Trimming removed 0 bases at V and 7 bases at J, with 4 bases between. This CDR3 region has 13 residues. This CDR3 reads CASSLAKNSPLHF. The CDR3 DNA reads as TGTGCCAGCAGCTTAGCAAAGAATTCACCCCTCCACTTT. Full variable domain (rest looked up from reference TRBV7-8 and TRBJ1-6): GAGVSQSPRYKVAKRGQDVALRCDPISGHVSLFWYQQALGQGPEFLTYFQNEAQLDKSGLPSDRFFAERPEGSVSTLKIQRTQQEDSAVYLCASSLAKNSPLHFGNGTRLTVT.

The chain couples TRBV7-8 to TRBJ2-5; a weak D match, TRBD2 (6 bases). Germline assignment: CDR1 SGHVS and CDR2 FQNEAQ. V dropped 1 base and J dropped 7 bases, with 10 bases sitting between them. The CDR3 has 13 residues. The CDR3 DNA reads as TGTGCCAGCAGCTTAGGCGGGGAGGTGACCCAGTACTTC. Its protein is CASSLGGEVTQYF.

The chain joins TRBV2 to TRBJ1-4, with TRBD1 matching 7 bases. Unmatched junction bases numbered 8, after V lost 9 bases and J lost 7 bases. The CDR3 loop spans 13 amino acids. Germline V lookup: CDR1 SNHLY, CDR2 FYNNEI. CDR3 loop: CASTGAGIEKLFF. The CDR3 nucleotides read TGTGCCAGTACAGGGGCCGGGATTGAAAAACTGTTTTTT.

This chain joins TRBV27 and TRBJ2-7; the match to TRBD1 covers 7 bases. Germline V gene lookup returns CDR1 MNHEY and CDR2 SMNVEV (reference sequence). The CDR3 is 14 amino acids. J gave up 2 bases and V 5 bases, and 6 bases lay outside the gene matches. The CDR3: CASSETGTPYEQYF. The CDR3 DNA follows: TGTGCCAGCAGTGAGACAGGGACGCCCTACGAGCAGTACTTC.

As for this clone: The junction departs from the called germline gene at one end, perhaps through a read error. The chain links TRBV30 to TRBJ1-1, with D tentatively TRBD1 (5 bases). This CDR3 is 16 amino acids long. Germline V CDR1 and CDR2: GTSNPN, SVGIG (reference sequence). The CDR3 spells CAWVGTDGKTFFGGRF. The CDR3, as DNA: TGTGCCTGGGTTGGGACGGACGGAAAAACTTTCTTTGGCGGGAGGTTT. The complete variable domain, with remaining parts taken from reference TRBV30 and TRBJ1-1, reads SQTIHQWPATLVQPVGSPLSLECTVEGTSNPNLYWYRQAAGRGLQLLFYSVGIGQISSEVPQNLSASRPQDRQFILSSKKLLLSDSGFYLCAWVGTDGKTFFGGRFGQGTRLTVV.

This clone was seen once. The V gene is TRBV7-9, the J gene TRBJ2-4; perhaps TRBD1 as D (7 bases). Germline lookup yields CDR1 SEHNR and CDR2 FQNEAQ (reference sequence). The CDR3 runs 15 residues. V lost 1 base and J 8 bases, leaving 15 bases between the germline ends. In nucleotides, the CDR3 is TGTGCCAGCAGCTTAGGCCAGGGCAGGGGGGACATTCAGTACTTC. It is translated as CASSLGQGRGDIQYF.

With respect to this clone: The sample has other DNA sequences that encode this CDR3 too. The chain joins TRBV5-6 to TRBJ2-3; D perhaps matches TRBD2 (6 bases). CDR1 and CDR2 (germline): SGHDT, YYEEEE. V shed 4 bases and J shed 0 bases, with 12 bases lying between them. This CDR3 comprises 15 residues. The DNA of the CDR3 is TGTGCCAGCAGCCCGGGACTTGCGAGCACAGATACGCAGTATTTT. This gives the protein CASSPGLASTDTQYF.

Note on this clone: The same CDR3 arises from other DNA sequences in this sample as well. This sequence joins TRBV30 and TRBJ1-1; D uncertain. V gave up 0 bases and J gave up 1 base, with 6 bases separating them. CDR3 length equals 13 residues. Germline CDR1 reads GTSNPN; CDR2 reads SVGIG (reference sequence). The CDR3 sequence: CAWSVRQNTEAFF. In DNA, the CDR3 is TGTGCCTGGAGTGTACGACAGAACACTGAAGCTTTCTTT.

The chain uses TRBV5-1 and TRBJ1-3, with TRBD1 matching 8 bases. Germline V gene lookup returns CDR1 SGHRS and CDR2 YFSETQ. The CDR3 is 15 amino acids. Unmatched junction bases numbered 12, after V lost 5 bases and J lost 8 bases. CDR3 loop: CASRPGTGEAYTIYF. The CDR3 DNA reads as TGCGCCAGCAGGCCGGGGACAGGAGAAGCATACACCATATATTTT.

The chain joins TRBV9 to TRBJ2-6, with 10 nucleotides matching TRBD2. Unmatched junction bases numbered 10, after V lost 4 bases and J lost 0 bases. Germline assignment: CDR1 SGDLS and CDR2 YYNGEE. The CDR3 is made up of 19 amino acids. CDR3 protein: CASSPGLAGGYSGANVLTF. The CDR3, as DNA: TGTGCCAGCAGCCCTGGCTTAGCGGGAGGCTACTCTGGGGCCAACGTCCTGACTTTC.

V usage is TRBV14 and J usage is TRBJ2-5, with a weak D call TRBD1 (5 bases). The CDR3 runs to 14 residues. Germline CDR1 and CDR2: SGHDN and FVKESK. Trimming took 0 bases from V and 3 from J, leaving 8 bases between them. This chain's CDR3 is CASSQDRVEETQYF. The CDR3 coding sequence is TGTGCCAGCAGCCAAGACAGGGTAGAAGAGACCCAGTACTTC.